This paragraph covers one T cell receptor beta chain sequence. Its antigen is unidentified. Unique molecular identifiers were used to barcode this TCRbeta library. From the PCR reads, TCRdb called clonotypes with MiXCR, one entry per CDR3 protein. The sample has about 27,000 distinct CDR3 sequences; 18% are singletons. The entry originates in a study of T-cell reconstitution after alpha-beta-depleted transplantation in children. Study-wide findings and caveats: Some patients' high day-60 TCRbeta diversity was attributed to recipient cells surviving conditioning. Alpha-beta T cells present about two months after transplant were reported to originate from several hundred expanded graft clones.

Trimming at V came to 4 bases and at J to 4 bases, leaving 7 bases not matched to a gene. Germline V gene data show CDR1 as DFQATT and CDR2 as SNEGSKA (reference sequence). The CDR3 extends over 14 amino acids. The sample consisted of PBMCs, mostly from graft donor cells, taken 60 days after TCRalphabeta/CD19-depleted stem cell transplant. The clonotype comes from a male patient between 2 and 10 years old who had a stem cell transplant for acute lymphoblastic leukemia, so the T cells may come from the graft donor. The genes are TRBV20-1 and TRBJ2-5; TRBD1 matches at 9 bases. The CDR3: CSATRTGASETQYF. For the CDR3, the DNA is TGCAGTGCTACACGGACAGGGGCGTCAGAGACCCAGTACTTC.